This T cell receptor beta chain was found in a study of blood T cell repertoires in COVID-19. How the authors handled the data: Reference gene primers were amplified, and this amplification served to estimate nucleated cell counts. Sequencing was performed with immunoSEQ multiplex PCR; in TCRdb, only in-frame clones are kept and a portion is missing. V, J and clone size derive from that table, while D and trimming were established from the DNA sequence. The sample contains approximately 70,000 clones, roughly nine tenths of which appear only once. The sequence came from a man aged 45-65 years with COVID-19, enrolled during active disease. Sample: peripheral blood.

Here the CDR3 DNA reads TGTGCCAGCAGTGGCGACAGGGGGCGCGGTCAGCCCCAGCATTTT. This gives the protein CASSGDRGRGQPQHF. This chain joins TRBV2 and TRBJ1-5, with TRBD1 matching over 10 bases. Germline lookup yields CDR1 SNHLY and CDR2 FYNNEI. Unmatched junction bases numbered 6, after V lost 4 bases and J lost 6 bases. This CDR3 spans 15 amino acids.